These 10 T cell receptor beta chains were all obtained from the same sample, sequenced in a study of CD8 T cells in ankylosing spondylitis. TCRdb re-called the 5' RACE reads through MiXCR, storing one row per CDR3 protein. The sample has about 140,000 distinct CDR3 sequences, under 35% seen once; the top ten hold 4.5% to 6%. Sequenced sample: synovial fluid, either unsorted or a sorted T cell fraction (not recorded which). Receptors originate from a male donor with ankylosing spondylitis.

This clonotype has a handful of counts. The DNA of the CDR3 is TGTGCCAGCAGCTCCGGACTGGAAGAGACCCAGTACTTC. Amino acids: CASSSGLEETQYF. The chain is built from TRBV7-7 and TRBJ2-5; tentative D call: TRBD2 (5 bases). Germline CDR1 is SSHAT and CDR2 is FNYEAQ (reference sequence). CDR3 length: 13 amino acids. Trimming removed 4 bases at V and 3 bases at J, with 9 bases between.

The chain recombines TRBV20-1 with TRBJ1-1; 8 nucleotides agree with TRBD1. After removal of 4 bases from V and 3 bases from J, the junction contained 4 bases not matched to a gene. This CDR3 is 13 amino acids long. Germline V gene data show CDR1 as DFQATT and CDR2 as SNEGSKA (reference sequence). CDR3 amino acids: CSATQGADTEAFF. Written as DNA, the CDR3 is TGCAGTGCTACCCAGGGGGCCGACACTGAAGCTTTCTTT.

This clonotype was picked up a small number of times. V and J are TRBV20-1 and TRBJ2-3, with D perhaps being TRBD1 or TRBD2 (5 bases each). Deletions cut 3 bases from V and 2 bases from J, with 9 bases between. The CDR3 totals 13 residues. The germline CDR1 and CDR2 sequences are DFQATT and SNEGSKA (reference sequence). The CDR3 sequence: CSARVGATDTQYF. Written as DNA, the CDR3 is TGCAGTGCTAGGGTCGGGGCCACAGATACGCAGTATTTT.

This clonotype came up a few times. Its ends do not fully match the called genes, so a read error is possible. CDR3: CASNEDGYNEQFF. The CDR3 DNA follows: TGTGCCAGCAATGAAGACGGCTACAATGAGCAGTTCTTC. The chain recombines TRBV6-1 with TRBJ2-1, with D uncertain. Germline V gives CDR1 MNHNS, CDR2 SASEGT. The CDR3 covers 13 residues.

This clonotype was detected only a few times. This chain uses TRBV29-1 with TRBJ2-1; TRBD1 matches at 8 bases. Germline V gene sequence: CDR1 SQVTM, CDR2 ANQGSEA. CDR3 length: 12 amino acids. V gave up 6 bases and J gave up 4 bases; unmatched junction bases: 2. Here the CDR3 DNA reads TGCAGCGTCAGGACAGGGTACAATGAGCAGTTCTTC. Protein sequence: CSVRTGYNEQFF.

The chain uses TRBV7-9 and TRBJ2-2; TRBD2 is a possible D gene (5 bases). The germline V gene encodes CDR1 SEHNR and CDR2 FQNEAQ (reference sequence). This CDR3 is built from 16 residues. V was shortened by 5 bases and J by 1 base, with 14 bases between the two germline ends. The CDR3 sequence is CASSPAGILNTGELFF. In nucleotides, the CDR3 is TGTGCCAGCAGCCCGGCCGGGATCTTGAACACCGGGGAGCTGTTTTTT.

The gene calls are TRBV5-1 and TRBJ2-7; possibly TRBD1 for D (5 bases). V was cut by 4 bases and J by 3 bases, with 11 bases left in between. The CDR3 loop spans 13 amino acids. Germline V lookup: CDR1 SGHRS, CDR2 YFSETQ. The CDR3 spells CASSLQDNYEQYF. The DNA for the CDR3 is TGCGCCAGCAGCCTCCAGGACAACTACGAGCAGTACTTC.

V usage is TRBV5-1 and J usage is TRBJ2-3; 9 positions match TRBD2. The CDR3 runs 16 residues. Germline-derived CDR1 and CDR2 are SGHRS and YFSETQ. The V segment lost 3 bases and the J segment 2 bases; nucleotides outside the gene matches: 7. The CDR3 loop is CASSSRGGGPTDTQYF. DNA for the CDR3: TGCGCCAGCAGCTCGCGGGGGGGAGGACCCACAGATACGCAGTATTTT.

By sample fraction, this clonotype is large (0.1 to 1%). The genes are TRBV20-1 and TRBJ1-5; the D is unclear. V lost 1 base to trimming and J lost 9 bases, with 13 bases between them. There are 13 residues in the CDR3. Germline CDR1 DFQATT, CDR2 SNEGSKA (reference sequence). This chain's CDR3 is CSARAEGNLPQHF. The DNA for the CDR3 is TGCAGTGCTAGAGCGGAAGGGAATTTGCCCCAGCATTTT.

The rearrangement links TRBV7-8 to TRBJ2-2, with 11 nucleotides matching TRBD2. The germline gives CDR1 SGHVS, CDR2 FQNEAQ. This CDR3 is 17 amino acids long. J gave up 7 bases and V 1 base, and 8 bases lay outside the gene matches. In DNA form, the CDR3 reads TGTGCCAGCAGCTTAGGAGTAGCGGGGGGGATCGACGGGGAGCTGTTTTTT. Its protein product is CASSLGVAGGIDGELFF.